This TCR beta chain was sequenced for a study of T cell clonality in common variable immunodeficiency. TCRdb's table, derived via immunoSEQ multiplex PCR, lists solely in-frame clones and lacks some. The sample holds approximately 42,000 clones, and no clone turns up only once. Each donor provided roughly 5 to 8 ml of heparinized whole blood. Overall study findings and caveats: Fewer deletions and N-nucleotide insertions were reportedly seen in common variable immunodeficiency TCR beta sequences.

This clone was found many times. Its antigen is currently unknown. The read falls 3 residues short of the CDR3 end, and the missing part is taken from the germline J gene. The germline CDR1 and CDR2 sequences are DFQATT and SNEGSKA (reference sequence). This CDR3 has 15 amino acids. V dropped 3 bases and J dropped 0 bases, with 15 bases sitting between them. The chain couples TRBV20-1 to TRBJ2-7; weak D call: TRBD2 (6 bases). The receptor was derived from a person between 18 and 75 years old in good health. The specimen was peripheral blood mononuclear cells. CDR3 amino acids: CSARIDRGLSYEQYF. CDR3 bases read: TGCAGTGCTAGGATTGACCGGGGACTCTCCTACGAG.